This is a list of T cell receptor beta chains from one sample in a study of graft-versus-host responses after intestinal transplantation. The data were produced by immunoSEQ multiplex PCR, yet TCRdb's version contains in-frame clones alone and is incomplete. The top ten clones hold more than 15% of a sample with about 97,000 clones, roughly 90% of them seen once. The sequenced sample was PBMCs, obtained around 450 days after intestinal transplant. Receptors originate from a human patient who received an intestinal transplant, so some T cells may come from the graft donor. The CDR3 runs from the conserved cysteine through the conserved F or W. The D gene is left open where the match is weak. The listing skips clone size in some rows; elsewhere it reads once, few, many or a size class.

NA NA TRBJ1-1 TRBV29-1 TGCAGCGTTGCCTTGATTGTGGGGGCTCGGGCTGAAGCTTTCTTT CSVALIVGARAEAFF
TRBD1 NA TRBJ2-7 TRBV9 TGTGCCAGCAGCGTAGACGGGACAGCCTACGAGCAGTACTTC CASSVDGTAYEQYF
NA NA TRBJ2-1 TRBV7-9 TGTGCCAGCAGCTTCCGAGGGACCCTGAGCAATGAGCAGTTCTTC CASSFRGTLSNEQFF
NA NA TRBJ2-5 TRBV2 TGTGCCAGCAGTGAAAACACAGGGTCCCAAGAGACCCAGTACTTC CASSENTGSQETQYF
NA NA TRBJ2-1 TRBV13 TGTGCCAGCAGCTTAGGCCTGGTCGGTCAGGGCACCATCAATGAGCAGTTCTTC CASSLGLVGQGTINEQFF
NA NA TRBJ1-2 TRBV20-1 TGCAGTGCTAGCCACACTATTGGCTACACCTTC CSASHTIGYTF
TRBD2 NA TRBJ2-1 TRBV5-1 TGCGCCAGCAGCCTGGGGGGGAGCAATGAGCAGTTCTTC CASSLGGSNEQFF
NA NA TRBJ2-4 TRBV27 TGTGCCAGCAGTCCCCAGGACAGAGGGTGGGGGGTTCAGTACTTC CASSPQDRGWGVQYF
NA NA TRBJ2-1 TRBV10-2 TGCGCCAGCAGTGAGACTTCGAATGAGCAGTTCTTC CASSETSNEQFF
TRBD2 NA TRBJ2-2 TRBV10-1 TGCGCCAGCAGTGAGTCGGGGAGGGGCAGGACCGGGGAGCTGTTTTTT CASSESGRGRTGELFF
NA NA TRBJ2-7 TRBV18 TGTGCCAGCTCACCACCCTCCGCGACCTACGAGCAGTACTTC CASSPPSATYEQYF
NA NA TRBJ2-5 TRBV27 TGTGCCAGCAGTTTTGAGGCCCCAGGAGAGACCCAGTACTTC CASSFEAPGETQYF
NA NA TRBJ1-3 TRBV19 TGTGCCAGTAGTATAGCTCGGCGGTCCTCTGGAAACACCATATATTTT CASSIARRSSGNTIYF
TRBD1 NA TRBJ2-2 TRBV10-3 TGTGCCATCAGCCCCGGGACAGGGCTCACCGGGGAGCTGTTTTTT CAISPGTGLTGELFF
NA NA TRBJ2-3 TRBV10-1 TGCGCCAGCAGTGATAGAGCAGATACGCAGTATTTT CASSDRADTQYF
NA once TRBJ2-3 TRBV18 TGTGCCAGCTCACCGTCGCGGACCACAGATACGCAGTATTTT CASSPSRTTDTQYF
NA NA TRBJ2-1 TRBV10-2 TGCGCCAGCAGTCCCGGGCCCCCCTACAATGAGCAGTTCTTC CASSPGPPYNEQFF
NA NA TRBJ1-1 TRBV11-2 TGTGCCAGCAGCCTACGGGGGATGAACACTGAAGCTTTCTTT CASSLRGMNTEAFF
NA NA TRBJ2-2 TRBV18 TGTGCCAGCTCGCAGAAGAACACCGGGGAGCTGTTTTTT CASSQKNTGELFF
NA NA TRBJ2-1 TRBV11-3 TGTGCCAGCAGCTGGGGGACCAATTACAATGAGCAGTTCTTC CASSWGTNYNEQFF
NA NA TRBJ1-6 TRBV9 TGTGCCAGCACCCCTGGGAGCTCCTATAATTCACCCCTCCACTTT CASTPGSSYNSPLHF
NA NA TRBJ2-7 TRBV11-2 TGTGCCAGCAGCGCCCGAACCGGGAGCGTCTACGAGCAGTACTTC CASSARTGSVYEQYF
NA NA TRBJ1-5 TRBV7-9 TGTGCTAGCAGCTTAGTTGGTCAGCCCCAGCATTTT CASSLVGQPQHF
TRBD2 NA TRBJ2-7 TRBV7-9 TGTGCCAGCAGCATGACTAGCGGGGTCCTGGGGGAGCAGTACTTC CASSMTSGVLGEQYF
NA NA TRBJ1-2 TRBV13 TGTGCCAGCAGCTTGAGAGGACCGAGAGCTAACTATGGCTACACCTTC CASSLRGPRANYGYTF
NA NA TRBJ1-3 TRBV13 TGTGCCAGCAGCTTAGGAGGAGGGACTGGTGGAAACACCATATATTTT CASSLGGGTGGNTIYF
NA NA TRBJ1-2 TRBV27 TGTGCCAGCAGTTTCCAAGGAGGAGGTATTAACTATGGCTACACCTTC CASSFQGGGINYGYTF
TRBD2 NA TRBJ2-7 TRBV10-3 TGTGCCATCACCGAGACTAGCGGGGTGGCTGGGGAGCAGTACTTC CAITETSGVAGEQYF
NA NA TRBJ2-2 TRBV5-1 TGCGCCAGCAGCTTGGGCCCCAGCTTATCCGGGGAGCTGTTTTTT CASSLGPSLSGELFF
TRBD1 NA TRBJ2-7 TRBV6-5 TGTGCCAGCAGTCGATACAGGGGATCCTACGAGCAGTACTTC CASSRYRGSYEQYF
NA NA TRBJ1-1 TRBV6-5 TGTGCCAGCAGTTACTCCCAGGGGATCGGCACTGAAGCTTTCTTT CASSYSQGIGTEAFF
NA few TRBJ1-2 TRBV11-2 TGTGCCAGCAGCCCGGACACAAACTATGGCTACACCTTC CASSPDTNYGYTF
NA once TRBJ2-6 TRBV29-1 TGCAGCGTTGGGTCTAAGGCAGAGTCCCACTCTGGGGCCAACGTCCTGACTTTC CSVGSKAESHSGANVLTF
TRBD2 NA TRBJ2-3 TRBV6-6 TGTGCCAGCAGTAGCCGGGGGGGGACAGATACGCAGTATTTT CASSSRGGTDTQYF
NA NA TRBJ2-5 TRBV6-1 TGTGCCAGCAGGAGGGGGGCCATGGGAGAGACCCAGTACTTC CASRRGAMGETQYF
NA few TRBJ2-3 TRBV5-4 TGTGCCAGCAGCTTGGGTGGCACAGATACGCAGTATTTT CASSLGGTDTQYF
TRBD1 NA TRBJ1-2 TRBV18 TGTGCCAGCTCACCAGTTCCGGCAGGGGGAGATGGCTACACCTTC CASSPVPAGGDGYTF
NA NA TRBJ1-4 TRBV11-2 TGTGCCAGCAGCTTAGTAGGGGGGGCCGGGGAACTGTTTTTT CASSLVGGAGELFF
NA NA TRBJ1-1 TRBV14 TGTGCCAGCAGCCAACAGCGGGTCGTGTTGAACACTGAAGCTTTCTTT CASSQQRVVLNTEAFF
NA NA TRBJ1-3 TRBV25-1 TGTGCCAGCAGTGAACAGGGCTCTGGAAACACCATATATTTT CASSEQGSGNTIYF